This T cell receptor beta chain was identified during a study of cytomegalovirus exposure and HLA in healthy donors. Study-wide findings and caveats: Solely CMV serostatus was available to characterize immune exposure. According to the study, around 160 TCR beta chains were cytomegalovirus-associated. A later analysis showed TCR association rates differing by HLA locus, peaking at DRB1 and lowest at HLA-C.

PCR primers comprised 60 Vbeta and 13 Jbeta primers. Some clones are missing from TCRdb's copy, which holds only in-frame ones; the method was immunoSEQ multiplex PCR. The top ten hold about 2% of the sample, which has approximately 220,000 clones, about 75% seen once. CDR1 is MNHEY, CDR2 SMNVEV, per germline (reference sequence). V lost 3 bases, J lost 4 bases, and 24 bases lay in between. The CDR3 contains 19 residues. This clone was seen only a few times. Its antigen is currently unknown. This TCR was sampled from a male donor in good health and CMV-seronegative. The sample taken for sequencing was PBMCs. The chain recombines TRBV27 with TRBJ2-2; D perhaps matches TRBD2 (7 bases). CDR3 in amino acids: CASSFSPYDRRGLTGELFF. Written as DNA, the CDR3 is TGTGCCAGCAGTTTCTCCCCTTATGATCGGCGGGGGCTCACCGGGGAGCTGTTTTTT.